These T cell receptor beta chains were read from a single sample in a study of cytomegalovirus exposure and HLA in healthy donors. Produced via immunoSEQ multiplex PCR; TCRdb's table is partial and in-frame only. The sample has 70,000 or so clones, roughly 89% seen once. Material for sequencing was PBMCs. The receptors shown here come from a woman aged 30 to 39 in good health and CMV-seronegative. The CDR3 runs from the conserved cysteine through the conserved F or W. Each record gives: CDR3 length, D gene, clone size, V gene, J gene, CDR3 DNA, CDR3 protein. D genes are given only for firm matches. Clone size is shown for a subset of rows, as once, few, many or a class of expanded clone.

13	TRBD1	once	TRBV2	TRBJ1-1	TGTGCCAGCAGTGAAGGGACAGGGGTTAGGGCTTTCTTT	CASSEGTGVRAFF
13	NA	NA	TRBV7-2	TRBJ2-3	TGTGCCAGCAGCCCTCACCCAGCAGATACGCAGTATTTT	CASSPHPADTQYF
16	TRBD1	NA	TRBV4-2	TRBJ2-3	TGTGCCAGCAGCCAATTTCGGACAGGGGAGGCAGATACGCAGTATTTT	CASSQFRTGEADTQYF
14	NA	NA	TRBV5-4	TRBJ1-1	TGTGCCAGCAGCCTGGAAAGCGGGAACACTGAAGCTTTCTTT	CASSLESGNTEAFF
17	TRBD2	NA	TRBV7-2	TRBJ2-4	TGTGCCAGCAGCTCAGGACCTGGGCGGGGGGCCAGGGACATTCAGTACTTC	CASSSGPGRGARDIQYF
15	NA	few	TRBV6-6	TRBJ1-4	TGTGCCAGCAGTTACCAACAGGGATGGGATGAAAAACTGTTTTTT	CASSYQQGWDEKLFF
15	NA	few	TRBV4-2	TRBJ1-4	TGTGCCAGCAGCCATGCACGGGCAACTAATGAAAAACTGTTTTTT	CASSHARATNEKLFF
14	NA	few	TRBV19	TRBJ2-5	TGTGCCAGTAGTATAACGAGCGAGAAAGAGACCCAGTACTTC	CASSITSEKETQYF
15	NA	NA	TRBV11-2	TRBJ2-5	TGTGCCAGCAGCTTAGAGGCCCGGGAGATCGAGACCCAGTACTTC	CASSLEAREIETQYF
17	TRBD1	NA	TRBV7-3	TRBJ1-2	TGTGCCAGCAGCTTAACGGGACAGGGGGCCTCCCAGAATGGCTACACCTTC	CASSLTGQGASQNGYTF
15	TRBD1	NA	TRBV6-6	TRBJ2-7	TGTGCCAGCAGTTACCCTCTGGACAGGGGGTTCGAGCAGTACTTC	CASSYPLDRGFEQYF
14	TRBD2	NA	TRBV11-3	TRBJ2-7	TGTGCCAGCAGCTTCACTAGCGGGAGCGGCGAGCAGTACTTC	CASSFTSGSGEQYF
13	NA	NA	TRBV30	TRBJ2-1	TGTGCCTGGAGTGTAGCGGCTAGCGCCAAGCAGTTCTTC	CAWSVAASAKQFF
15	TRBD1	NA	TRBV7-9	TRBJ2-3	TGTGCCAGCAGCTTAAGGGACAGCCGCACAGATACGCAGTATTTT	CASSLRDSRTDTQYF
15	TRBD2	NA	TRBV5-1	TRBJ2-2	TGCGCCAGCAGACTAGCTAGCGGGAGGCCCGGGGAGCTGTTTTTT	CASRLASGRPGELFF
16	NA	NA	TRBV6-4	TRBJ1-5	TGTGCCAGCAGTGACTCGCGGGGGGCGGATAGCCGACCCCAGCATTTT	CASSDSRGADSRPQHF
15	NA	NA	TRBV4-1	TRBJ2-5	TGCGCCAGCAGCCAAGAAAGAGGCCGAACGAGAGAGCAGTACTTC	CASSQERGRTREQYF
13	NA	NA	TRBV12-5	TRBJ2-1	TGTGCTAGTACTTGGGAGATCTACAATGAGCAGTTCTTC	CASTWEIYNEQFF
17	NA	NA	TRBV11-2	TRBJ2-2	TGTGCCAGCAGCCCAGGGGGGTGGGGTCCGAACACCGGGGAGCTGTTTTTT	CASSPGGWGPNTGELFF
13	NA	NA	TRBV30	TRBJ2-3	TGTGCCTGGACCCTCACGCCCGCCGGTACGCAGTATTTT	CAWTLTPAGTQYF
14	NA	NA	TRBV6-5	TRBJ2-7	TGTGCCAGCAGAGACGAGGGGGGGGGATACGAGCAGTACTTC	CASRDEGGGYEQYF
15	NA	NA	TRBV7-9	TRBJ1-5	TGTTCCAGCAGCCGACATTCCGATAGCAATCAGCCCCAGCATTTT	CSSSRHSDSNQPQHF
16	TRBD2	NA	TRBV7-3	TRBJ2-3	TGTGCCAGCAGCCCCGGGACTAGCGGGAGGGCCGGTACGCAGTATTTT	CASSPGTSGRAGTQYF
16	TRBD2	NA	TRBV12-5	TRBJ2-7	TGTGCTAGTGGTTTGGCCGATAGCGGGAGGACCCACGAGCAGTACTTC	CASGLADSGRTHEQYF
15	TRBD1	NA	TRBV13	TRBJ2-1	TGTGCCAGCAGCGGAGCGGGACAGGGGTACAATGAGCAGTTCTTC	CASSGAGQGYNEQFF
18	TRBD1	NA	TRBV28	TRBJ2-7	TGTGCCAGCGGAACGGACAGGGCGTCGGGAGCCCCCGGGTACGAGCAGTACTTC	CASGTDRASGAPGYEQYF
16	NA	NA	TRBV11-1	TRBJ1-3	TGTGCCAGCAGCTTAGTTCCTGAGAGCTCTGGAAACACCATATATTTT	CASSLVPESSGNTIYF
14	NA	NA	TRBV27	TRBJ2-1	TGTGCCAGCAGTCAATCTCGGGACTCCAATGAGCAGTTCTTC	CASSQSRDSNEQFF
13	NA	NA	TRBV30	TRBJ1-6	TGTGCCTGGGGTGGCGGGGGAGAATCACCCCTCCACTTT	CAWGGGGESPLHF
14	NA	NA	TRBV14	TRBJ2-5	TGTGCCAGCAGCCAAACAGGGTGGGGAGAGACCCAGTACTTC	CASSQTGWGETQYF
12	TRBD2	NA	TRBV2	TRBJ2-2	TGTGCCAGCGTGGGACTAGCCGGGGAGCTGTTTTTT	CASVGLAGELFF
13	NA	NA	TRBV5-5	TRBJ2-4	TGTGCCAGCAGCTTCTCAGGGTCGAACATTCAGTACTTC	CASSFSGSNIQYF
16	TRBD1	NA	TRBV18	TRBJ2-6	TGTGCCAGCTCGCTACAGGGGAGCTCTGGGGCCAACGTCCTGACTTTC	CASSLQGSSGANVLTF
16	NA	NA	TRBV4-1	TRBJ2-3	TGCGCCAGCAGCCAAGATCCTAGCGCATACACAGATACGCAGTATTTT	CASSQDPSAYTDTQYF
14	TRBD1	NA	TRBV25-1	TRBJ2-7	TGTGCCAGCAGTGAATATACTACAGGGGGCGAGCAGTACTTC	CASSEYTTGGEQYF
15	TRBD2	NA	TRBV6-1	TRBJ2-2	TGTGCCAGCACTGGACTAGCGGACACTACCGGGGAGCTGTTTTTT	CASTGLADTTGELFF
11	TRBD1	once	TRBV19	TRBJ1-2	TGTGCCACGGACAGGGGCCATGGCTACACCTTC	CATDRGHGYTF
17	NA	once	TRBV9	TRBJ2-7	TGTGCCAGCAGCGTAGCGGCCGGGACTCAGAGCTCCTACGAGCAGTACTTC	CASSVAAGTQSSYEQYF
13	NA	few	TRBV5-6	TRBJ2-2	TGTGCCAGCAGCTTGATTCCCGCCGGGGAGCTGTTTTTT	CASSLIPAGELFF
14	NA	NA	TRBV6-1	TRBJ1-5	TGTGCCAGCGAGGACAGTCCCCAGGATGGGCCCCAGCATTTT	CASEDSPQDGPQHF
15	TRBD2	NA	TRBV7-2	TRBJ2-1	TGTGCCAGCAGCTTTAGCGGGAGCTCCTACAATGAGCAGTTCTTC	CASSFSGSSYNEQFF
17	NA	NA	TRBV7-3	TRBJ1-1	TGTGCCAGCAGCCCACAGGGATTACTAACGTTGCCAACTGAAGCTTTCTTT	CASSPQGLLTLPTEAFF
17	TRBD2	few	TRBV7-2	TRBJ2-5	TGTGCCAGCAGCCCGGGACTAGCGGGAGGGCTCCAAGAGACCCAGTACTTC	CASSPGLAGGLQETQYF
14	NA	NA	TRBV5-6	TRBJ1-5	TGTGCCAGCAGCTTGGCACAGGGCGGACAGCCCCAGCATTTT	CASSLAQGGQPQHF
15	TRBD2	NA	TRBV4-2	TRBJ2-7	TGTGCCAGCAGCCCCCTGGCGGCGGGAGATAACGAGCAGTACTTC	CASSPLAAGDNEQYF
13	TRBD1	NA	TRBV9	TRBJ1-2	TGTGCCAGCAGCGCCGGGACAGGGTTTGGCTACACCTTC	CASSAGTGFGYTF
17	TRBD2	NA	TRBV12-5	TRBJ2-5	TGTACTAGTGGTTTGGTACGACTAGCGGGAGAACCAGAGACCCAGTACTTC	CTSGLVRLAGEPETQYF
14	NA	NA	TRBV5-1	TRBJ1-1	TGCGCCAGCAGTCTGGACACCGTGAACACTGAAGCTTTCTTT	CASSLDTVNTEAFF
13	NA	NA	TRBV21-1	TRBJ1-6	TGTGCCAGCAGCTCCCGACTGGATTCACCCCTCCACTTT	CASSSRLDSPLHF
14	TRBD1	NA	TRBV5-1	TRBJ1-2	TGCGCCAGCAGCACAGGGGGGGGGTACGATGGCTACACCTTC	CASSTGGGYDGYTF
16	TRBD1	NA	TRBV28	TRBJ1-5	TGTGCCAGCATTCCCATGGACAGGGTTAGCAATCAGCCCCAGCATTTT	CASIPMDRVSNQPQHF
15	NA	once	TRBV7-2	TRBJ2-1	TGTGCCAGCAGCCCCGCTAGCGTTTCCCCTAATGAGCAGTTCTTC	CASSPASVSPNEQFF